This T cell receptor beta chain is drawn from a study of OX40 agonist ivuxolimab in advanced cancers. Notes on the research overall: The costimulatory receptor OX40 (CD134) was targeted by ivuxolimab, a fully human IgG2 agonistic monoclonal antibody. Intravenous ivuxolimab was administered to patients every 2 weeks at six dose levels: 0.01, 0.1, 0.3, 1.5, 3 and 10 mg/kg. Among the 52 dose-escalation patients, about 20 had hepatocellular carcinoma, about 15 melanoma, 9 renal cell carcinoma and 9 head and neck cancer. The dose-escalation cohort was 80% to 90% male with a mean age of around 62 years, ranging from 23 to 79. Patients were allowed to have had prior anti-PD-1, anti-PD-L1 or anti-CTLA-4 therapy, and about 40% of the dose-escalation patients had been treated with checkpoint inhibitors. Partial responses occurred in three dose-escalation patients, of whom one had hepatocellular carcinoma and two had cutaneous melanoma. Peripheral TCRbeta sequencing was intended to test whether TCR sequence diversity was altered and clonal T-cell expansion was caused by ivuxolimab. The paper reports the monotherapy dose-escalation portion (N = 52 patients) of the phase I ivuxolimab trial.

CDR1 and CDR2, per the germline V gene (reference sequence), are MNHEY and SMNVEV. V is pared back by 2 bases and J by 3 bases, with 6 bases lying between the germline termini. From cysteine to phenylalanine, the CDR3 is 13 amino acids long. The CDR3 DNA has 39 bases and is translated from base 1. Worth noting for this clone: Its antigen is unknown. One base away there is no much larger clone; base qualities are not given. Within the sample, other DNA sequences also encode this same CDR3.

Genomic DNA was extracted from sorted cells for sequencing of the TCRbeta CDR3 region. TCRbeta CDR3 regions were sequenced using the immunoSEQ Assay. This is the immuneACCESS table as TCRdb keeps it, with only in-frame sequences that have V and J called. A part of the clones is gone; compared with another copy, unresolved V genes explain less than half, and the rest is unexplained. Here the sample has tens of thousands of clones; around 73% occur a single time. The ten largest clones add up to over 20% of the sample. Study-wide findings and limitations: In the 0.1-3.0 mg/kg groups, partial responders had among the lowest normalized peripheral clonal expansion, particularly in CD8+ T cells. Low levels of normalized T-cell clonal expansion were also shown by some nonresponding patients. After ivuxolimab, more expanded clones were found on average in CD8+ T cells than in CD4+ T cells. The antigen specificity of the peripheral T cells that underwent clonal expansion was not determined. At doses of 0.1 to 3.0 mg/kg, clonal expansion of both CD4+ and CD8+ blood T cells was observed from baseline to week 6.

The trial excluded patients who had a history of autoimmune disease or were on systemic immunosuppression. Peripheral blood for TCR sequencing was collected from all dose cohorts at baseline, on cycle 4 day 1, and on cycle 7 day 1. Samples came from an open-label, multicenter, first-in-human phase I dose-escalation trial of ivuxolimab. Adults with locally advanced or metastatic head and neck squamous cell, hepatocellular, melanoma or renal cell carcinoma were enrolled in the trial. CD4+ and CD8+ T cells were sorted separately from peripheral blood before TCR sequencing. This TCR derives from an adult with an advanced solid tumor such as melanoma, head and neck, liver or kidney cancer. The chain employs TRBV27 and TRBJ2-3; the D gene is possibly TRBD2, with 6 bases matching. Material: CD4+ or CD8+ T cells sorted from blood, obtained in a trial of the OX40 agonist ivuxolimab. CDR3 sequence: CASSLGGTDTQYF. The nucleotide sequence is TGTGCCAGCAGTTTAGGGGGGACAGATACGCAGTATTTT.